These 17 T cell receptor beta chains originate from one sample sequenced in a study of blood T cells in healthy people across ages. Primers used in a second PCR of about 6 to 11 cycles were a sample-barcoded 5' primer and a J-beta primer mix. TCRdb ran MiXCR on the 5' RACE reads and lists one entry per CDR3 protein. The table lists 1.2 million to 1.5 million distinct CDR3 sequences, almost 60% of them singletons. The source material was blood. These receptor sequences come from a man between 18 and 35 years old in good health.

This clonotype was recorded a few times. This rearrangement joins TRBV29-1 to TRBJ2-7; TRBD2 agrees at 12 bases. V shed 6 bases and J 4 bases; nucleotides not matched to a gene: 13. Germline V gives CDR1 SQVTM, CDR2 ANQGSEA. The CDR3 runs to 16 residues. The CDR3 region has the DNA TGCAGCGTCGAAACGTCCGGGACTAGCGGGTTATACGAGCAGTACTTC. Protein sequence: CSVETSGTSGLYEQYF.

The J gene is TRBJ1-5, the V gene TRBV27; D uncertain. CDR3 length: 19 residues. Trimming stripped 4 bases from V and 9 bases from J, with 31 bases between. Per the germline V gene, CDR1 is MNHEY and CDR2 is SMNVEV (reference sequence). The CDR3 DNA reads TGTGCCAGCAGTTCAGGCAGGTCGTCAGGCGGAAACCTGGAATGGCCCCAGCATTTT. Translated, it gives CASSSGRSSGGNLEWPQHF.

The V and J genes are TRBV12-5 and TRBJ2-4; D is unresolved. The CDR3 contains 12 residues. The germline gives CDR1 LGHNT, CDR2 FRNRAP. Trimming removed 3 bases from V and 8 bases from J, with 8 bases in between. This CDR3 is CASGFASDIQYF. The CDR3 DNA follows: TGTGCTAGTGGTTTTGCCTCCGACATTCAGTACTTC.

This clonotype was counted a single time. The CDR3 sequence is CASSVLAGWRQGVGEQYF. The DNA for the CDR3 is TGTGCCAGCAGCGTCCTCGCGGGGTGGCGACAGGGTGTCGGCGAGCAGTACTTC. The rearrangement joins TRBV7-6 to TRBJ2-7, with TRBD1 as a possible D gene (7 bases). V lost 5 bases and J 6 bases, leaving 29 bases between the germline ends. In germline, CDR1 is SGHVS, CDR2 FNYEAQ. The CDR3 covers 18 residues.

V and J are TRBV7-2 and TRBJ2-3, with D unclear. V shed 7 bases and J shed 9 bases, with 17 bases lying between them. The CDR3 has 13 residues. CDR1 and CDR2 from the germline V gene are SGHTA and FQGNSA. The chain's CDR3 is CASTSPTEGTQYF. DNA of the CDR3: TGTGCCAGCACCTCCCCAACTGAAGGAACGCAGTATTTT.

The chain is built from TRBV4-3 and TRBJ2-3; 8 bases are shared with TRBD1. In germline, CDR1 is LGHNA, CDR2 YSLEER. The CDR3 is made up of 16 amino acids. With V trimmed by 1 base and J by 5 bases, 8 bases remained unmatched. The CDR3 sequence: CASSQGFGQGEDTQYF. For the CDR3, the DNA is TGCGCCAGCAGCCAAGGGTTTGGACAGGGCGAAGATACGCAGTATTTT.

A few counts support this clonotype. The chain couples TRBV20-1 to TRBJ2-7; the D gene is possibly TRBD2 (5 bases). The CDR3 totals 13 residues. V was shortened by 6 bases and J by 3 bases, with 15 bases between the two germline ends. The germline V gene encodes CDR1 DFQATT and CDR2 SNEGSKA (reference sequence). CDR3 DNA sequence: TGCAGTGCCTCCTCAAATGGAGGCTACGAGCAGTACTTC. This translates into CSASSNGGYEQYF.

The V and J genes are TRBV5-1 and TRBJ1-1; no reliable D call. V was cut by 3 bases and J by 1 base, with 10 bases left in between. The CDR3 is 14 amino acids. Germline CDR1 reads SGHRS; CDR2 reads YFSETQ. CDR3 in amino acids: CASSSLPANTEAFF. In nucleotides, the CDR3 is TGCGCCAGCAGCTCATTGCCGGCGAACACTGAAGCTTTCTTT.

This clonotype occurred many times. This chain connects TRBV12-3 or TRBV12-4 to TRBJ1-2; 9 bases line up with TRBD1. The CDR3 covers 13 residues. V trimming: 5 bases; J trimming: 11 bases; junction bases outside the gene matches: 9. The CDR3 loop is CASSPRGQGGYTF. CDR3 nucleotide sequence: TGTGCCAGCAGTCCCCGGGGACAGGGAGGGTACACCTTC.

This chain links TRBV11-2 with TRBJ2-7, with 13 bases matching TRBD2. The J call is uncertain, as TRBJ2-5 better fits the DNA end. The CDR3 spans 15 residues. Germline V gives CDR1 SGHAT, CDR2 FQNNGV. DNA of the CDR3: TGTGCCAGCAGCCGGACTAGCGGGGGTGTAGAGACCCAGTACTTC. Residues: CASSRTSGGVETQYF.

The gene calls are TRBV9 and TRBJ2-7; TRBD2 might be the D (6 bases). With 2 bases removed from V and 1 base from J, the gap between germline ends came to 22 bases. The length of the CDR3 is 18 residues. Germline V CDR1 and CDR2: SGDLS, YYNGEE. The CDR3 nucleotides read TGTGCCAGCAGCGTTGGACCATCGGGAGTCGGTTTTTCCTACGAGCAGTACTTC. It yields the protein CASSVGPSGVGFSYEQYF.

CDR3 protein: CASSLVPGQGTSGYTF. The CDR3 nucleotides read TGTGCCAGCAGCTTAGTTCCGGGACAGGGAACATCTGGCTACACCTTC. The V and J genes are TRBV7-9 and TRBJ1-2, with 9 positions matching TRBD1. V shed 1 base and J 7 bases; nucleotides not matched to a gene: 10. Looked up from germline, CDR1 is SEHNR and CDR2 is FQNEAQ (reference sequence). This CDR3 contains 16 residues.

The V gene is TRBV3-1, the J gene TRBJ2-1, with D perhaps assigned TRBD1 or TRBD2 (6 bases each). The tail of the sequence fits TRBJ2-7 better, so the J call may be wrong. This CDR3 contains 14 residues. Germline CDR1 is LGHDT and CDR2 is YNNKEL (reference sequence). CDR3 sequence reads: CASTGSLDYNEQYF. In DNA form, the CDR3 reads TGTGCCAGTACAGGGTCCCTGGACTACAATGAGCAGTACTTC.

The chain is built from TRBV2 and TRBJ1-2; D is uncertain. Trimming took off 8 bases at V and 0 bases at J, with 13 bases between the two ends. Germline V gene lookup returns CDR1 SNHLY and CDR2 FYNNEI. The CDR3 length is 14 residues. The CDR3 nucleotides read TGTGCCAGCGCTAGAAGGCCAGCTAACTATGGCTACACCTTC. Amino acid sequence: CASARRPANYGYTF.

This chain uses TRBV7-6 with TRBJ1-2; 8 positions agree with TRBD1. The ends lost 5 bases at V and 6 bases at J; junction bases unmatched: 5. Germline V gene data show CDR1 as SGHVS and CDR2 as FNYEAQ. This CDR3 spans 13 amino acids. Here the CDR3 DNA reads TGTGCCAGCAGCCGAGGGACAGGACATGGCTACACCTTC. It translates to CASSRGTGHGYTF.

CDR3 sequence (DNA): TGTGCCAGCAGAGGACTAGCGGGAGAGCAGTTCTTC. Translating gives CASRGLAGEQFF. The chain recombines TRBV6-6 with TRBJ2-1; 12 bases are a match to TRBD2. The germline V gene encodes CDR1 MNHNY and CDR2 SVGAGI (reference sequence). The CDR3 loop spans 12 amino acids. V shed 6 bases, J shed 10 bases, and the junction held 1 base outside the gene matches.

The J gene is TRBJ2-1, the V gene TRBV2; D not certain. CDR1 SNHLY and CDR2 FYNNEI come from the germline V gene. The CDR3 length is 13 residues. Trimming shortened V by 5 bases and J by 2 bases, and 7 bases separated the two germline ends. In DNA form, the CDR3 reads TGTGCCAGCAGTAAGTTCACCTACAATGAGCAGTTCTTC. Encoded protein: CASSKFTYNEQFF.